These T cell receptor beta chains were read from a single sample in a study of identical twins. TCRdb re-analysed the 5' RACE reads in MiXCR, keeping a single row per CDR3 protein. The sample holds under 350,000 distinct CDR3 sequences, nearly 9.5% seen once. These records were also assigned to another study, of yellow fever vaccine responses in identical twins.

The sample was CD8+ T cells sorted from blood. The receptors shown here come from a woman younger than 35 in good health. Both conserved end residues are trimmed from each CDR3. A D gene is named only where the DNA matches it firmly.

d_call j_call cdr3_length v_call cdr3_aa
TRBD2 TRBJ2-4 18 TRBV5-1 ASSSVGRVVSRGAKNIQY
- TRBJ2-1 12 TRBV3-1 ASSQDLSGIEQF
- TRBJ2-2 14 TRBV6-4 ASPPDRQTHTGELF
TRBD2 TRBJ2-1 15 TRBV4-2 ASSQDPGLGTYNEQF
TRBD2 TRBJ2-7 13 TRBV2 ASSEFETSAYEQY
- TRBJ1-1 12 TRBV4-3 ASSQDRGWTEAF
- TRBJ2-1 12 TRBV27 ASSLAESYNEQF
- TRBJ2-1 15 TRBV5-1 ASSLEGGHTSYNEQF
- TRBJ2-1 13 TRBV11-2 ASSLVRENYNEQF
TRBD2 TRBJ2-7 16 TRBV6-5 ASSYSSTGGLGLYEQY
TRBD2 TRBJ2-7 13 TRBV7-2 ASSSYRREIYEQY
TRBD1 TRBJ1-2 12 TRBV5-4 ASSNDRGLYGYT
- TRBJ2-1 12 TRBV9 ASSVGLALDEQF
- TRBJ2-5 13 TRBV6-1 ASSPYILSQETQY
- TRBJ2-7 11 TRBV27 ASGVGGPYEQY
- TRBJ2-3 15 TRBV4-3 ASSQDPGPTGADTQY
TRBD1 TRBJ2-7 14 TRBV28 ASSFPSGGGSYEQY
TRBD2 TRBJ2-7 13 TRBV7-8 ASSLRREGGREQY
- TRBJ2-1 12 TRBV6-4 ASSEQGEYNEQF
- TRBJ2-2 11 TRBV25-1 AARRYETGELF
- TRBJ2-2 14 TRBV3-1 ASSRQPVANTGELF
TRBD2 TRBJ2-7 14 TRBV27 ASSFDPGEGFSEQY
- TRBJ2-1 13 TRBV20-1 SASISWGEVNEQF
- TRBJ2-5 13 TRBV20-1 SARDGWGHQETQY
TRBD2 TRBJ2-7 14 TRBV20-1 SARSLAEPKLDEQY
- TRBJ1-1 12 TRBV7-9 ASSLEGRNTEAF
- TRBJ2-7 12 TRBV27 ASSLGGGGDEQY
TRBD2 TRBJ2-7 13 TRBV5-1 ASSLLAGKTYEQY